Reported below is one T cell receptor beta chain. The count of this clone is one. Its antigen is currently not known. No much larger clone is present one base from it, and per-base qualities are unavailable. This CDR3 is also generated by other DNA sequences in the sample. Using the deep immunoSEQ assay, TCR CDR3 regions were amplified from genomic DNA by multiplex PCR. Genomic DNA extracted from each cell subset was distributed evenly over all wells of several immunoSEQ 96-well plates, and each plate served as one replicate. For sorted subsets, each replicate PCR was loaded with around 220 ng genomic DNA, equivalent to about 30,000 T cell genomes. Purified libraries were quantified with a Qubit 3.0 fluorometer, sized on a Bioanalyzer 2100, and re-quantified with the KAPA Library Quantification kit. Every immunoSEQ 96-well plate was sequenced on a dedicated single-read 150-cycle Illumina NextSeq 550 flow cell. In the paper's pipeline: Because only junctional sequences without quality scores were contained in the immunoSEQ output, filtering matching that applied to full-length reads could not be performed. Sequences were annotated with PyIR, a Python wrapper for IgBLAST v1.9, and V/J genes and CDR3 were assigned using IMGT germline references. Reads were filtered out if the reads had weak V/J assignments (E-value above 1e-6), no CDR3, stop codons, out-of-frame junctions, or ambiguous translated residues. V3J clonotypes were defined as sequences sharing an identical inferred V gene, J gene, and CDR3 amino acid sequence. Percentage overlap between repertoires was calculated by dividing the number of shared unique clonotypes by the size of the smaller repertoire. Three approaches were used to assess repertoire richness: RTK rarefaction, the Chao1 estimator, and Recon v2.1 estimates of unobserved clonotypes. For all TCRbeta clonotypes obtained by the gDNA method from four donors, generation probabilities were computed with OLGA. TCRdb holds this immuneACCESS table with in-frame rearrangements only. Some clones are missing; in checked studies, unresolved V genes explain under half, and the rest has no known cause. The DNA gave D and trimming, while V, J and clone size come from that table. Across this sample there are more than 2 million clones, with 93% seen only once. Jointly, the top ten make up about 1.7% of the sample.

Measured from the cysteine to the phenylalanine, the CDR3 is 13 residues long. The CDR3 DNA has 39 bases and is translated from base 1. V was cut back by 0 bases and J by 5 bases, leaving a gap of 8 bases between them. CDR1 and CDR2, looked up from the germline V gene, are SGDLS and YYNGEE. For the CD8 naive samples, CD45RO-negative cells were positively selected for CCR7, yielding a CD45RA+CCR7+ population from which TemRA cells were excluded. The donors were healthy, HIV-negative adults who had no recently reported acute infections or vaccinations. Every donor was a Caucasian adult residing in Nashville, Tennessee, USA. Blood was collected by leukapheresis, and PBMCs were isolated by Ficoll-Histopaque density gradient centrifugation and then cryopreserved in liquid nitrogen vapor phase. Analytical flow cytometry was used to check the purity and quantity of each magnetically sorted T cell population. Genomic DNA was isolated from every sorted fraction and measured by UV absorbance on a Nanodrop 2000c.

These data originate in a study of shared clonotypes between healthy human individuals (TCRdb year 2020). Broadly, across the study: The cohort comprised two women and a few men aged 18 to 49 years. For each donor, three plates each were used for CD4 naive and CD4 memory, two plates were used for CD8 naive, and one plate was used for CD8 memory. Blood TCR repertoires of five healthy adults were deeply sequenced to estimate repertoire size and the extent of clonotype sharing between individuals. Different laboratories and diverse techniques were used to prepare libraries and sequence TCR repertoires, to increase sequencing depth and limit assay-specific biases. Between about 0.85 and 9.5 billion PBMCs per donor were obtained by leukapheresis.

The paper's findings and limits, for the study overall: Sharing across several donors was observed for around 5% of naive CD4, under 4% of naive CD8, roughly 2.3% of memory CD4, and around 0.4% of memory CD8 clonotypes. Because the study included a small number of donors, the genetic and exposure-history diversity represented was limited. Sampling was restricted to blood, and TCR repertoires in tissues likely differ from the TCR repertoires found in blood. Larger estimated clonotype richness was generally found for naive subsets than for memory subsets. Even with the large sequencing depth, rarefaction of the sorted-subset datasets indicated that sequencing was incomplete. Higher generation probabilities were observed for clonotypes shared by all four sorted-subset donors than for non-shared clonotypes. Based on pairwise subsampling, the degree of clonotype sharing among donors was expected to be affected by sequencing depth.

This sequence was found in a man younger than 30 in good health. Some clones in this sample may be carry-over from other donors' samples. The sequencing sample was made of naive CD8+ T cells from PBMCs. In the paper's terms, the cell subset or site label means: CD45RA+CCR7+. The chain is encoded by TRBV9 joined to TRBJ1-1, with the D gene not confidently named. The DNA is as follows: TGTGCCAGCAGCGTAGGAAGTGCGACTGAAGCTTTCTTT. Protein translation: CASSVGSATEAFF. The CDR3 plus the reference TRBV9 and TRBJ1-1 genes for the other parts give the full variable domain: DSGVTQTPKHLITATGQRVTLRCSPRSGDLSVYWYQQSLDQGLQFLIQYYNGEERAKGNILERFSAQQFPDLHSELNLSSLELGDSALYFCASSVGSATEAFFGQGTRLTVV.